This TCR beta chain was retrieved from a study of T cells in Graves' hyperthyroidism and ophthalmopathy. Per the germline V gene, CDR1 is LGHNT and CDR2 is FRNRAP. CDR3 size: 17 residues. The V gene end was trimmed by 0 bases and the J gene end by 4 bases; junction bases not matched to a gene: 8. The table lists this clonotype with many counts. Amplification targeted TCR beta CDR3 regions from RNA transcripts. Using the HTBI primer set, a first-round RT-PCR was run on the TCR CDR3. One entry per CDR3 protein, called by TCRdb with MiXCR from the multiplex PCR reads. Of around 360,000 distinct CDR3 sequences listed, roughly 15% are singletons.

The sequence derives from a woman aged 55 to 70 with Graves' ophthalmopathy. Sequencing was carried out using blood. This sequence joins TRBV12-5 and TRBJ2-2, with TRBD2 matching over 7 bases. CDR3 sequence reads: CASGLVLGGLRTGELFF. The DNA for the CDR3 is TGTGCTAGTGGTTTGGTACTGGGGGGGTTGCGCACCGGGGAGCTGTTTTTT. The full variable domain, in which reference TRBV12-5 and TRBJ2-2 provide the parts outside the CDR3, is DARVTQTPRHKVTEMGQEVTMRCQPILGHNTVFWYRQTMMQGLELLAYFRNRAPLDDSGMPKDRFSAEMPDATLATLKIQPSEPRDSAVYFCASGLVLGGLRTGELFFGEGSRLTVL.